What follows are 9 T cell receptor beta chains derived from one specimen sequenced in a study of molecular identifiers for immune sequencing clone quantification. TCRdb called the PCR reads again in MiXCR, with one record for every CDR3 protein. The sample yields under 800,000 distinct CDR3 sequences, around 25% seen once. The sample was naive CD8+ T cells from blood, with Jurkat cell RNA spiked in. Subset reported: FACS-sorted CD8+CD4-CCR7+CD45RA+ naive T cells. These receptors came from a human donor in good health. Some libraries in this study had Jurkat cell RNA spiked in.

This clonotype has a handful of counts. The chain carries TRBV15 and TRBJ1-2; 10 nucleotides agree with TRBD1. The CDR3 contains 17 residues. Germline V gene data show CDR1 as LNHNV and CDR2 as YYDKDF (reference sequence). J gave up 6 bases and V 3 bases, and 13 bases lay outside the gene matches. CDR3 in amino acids: CATSRDPLTGTGDGYTF. The CDR3 nucleotides read TGTGCCACCAGCAGGGACCCGTTAACCGGGACAGGGGATGGCTACACCTTC. The full variable domain, completed using reference TRBV15 and TRBJ1-2, is DAMVIQNPRYQVTQFGKPVTLSCSQTLNHNVMYWYQQKSSQAPKLLFHYYDKDFNNEADTPDNFQSRRPNTSFCFLDIRSPGLGDTAMYLCATSRDPLTGTGDGYTFGSGTRLTVV.

With regard to this clonotype: This could be a read error, since a much larger clone is one nucleotide away. The chain is built from TRBV9 and TRBJ2-2, with TRBD2 identical over 12 bases. J gave up 1 base and V 3 bases, and 13 bases lay outside the gene matches. The CDR3 covers 20 residues. Germline values: CDR1 SGDLS, CDR2 YYNGEE. The CDR3 bases are TGTGCCAGCAGCGCGCAACCGGGACTAGCGGGTCTAAGGAACACCGGGGAGCTGTTTTTT. It yields the protein CASSAQPGLAGLRNTGELFF.

Details on this clonotype: A read error is possible here, since a much larger clone lies one base away. The genes are TRBV12-3 or TRBV12-4 and TRBJ2-4, with 10 bases aligning to TRBD2. The CDR3 runs to 15 residues. CDR3 region: CASRWSGGAKDIQYF. For the CDR3, the DNA is TGTGCCAGCAGGTGGAGCGGGGGGGCCAAAGACATTCAGTACTTC.

This clonotype has only a few counts. This may arise from a read error, as a much more abundant clone is one base away. The chain recombines TRBV29-1 with TRBJ2-3, with D perhaps given as TRBD1 or TRBD2 (5 bases each). The CDR3 contains 12 residues. Germline V gene sequence: CDR1 SQVTM, CDR2 ANQGSEA. Trimming stripped 6 bases from V and 5 bases from J, with 12 bases between. CDR3 loop: CSVTDYGDTQYF. In DNA, the CDR3 is TGCAGCGTGACAGACTATGGAGATACGCAGTATTTT.

This clonotype appeared a few times. The junction does not match germline at one end; this may be a read error. The V and J genes are TRBV12-3 or TRBV12-4 and TRBJ1-1; 7 bases are shared with TRBD1. The CDR3 is 14 amino acids. CDR3 DNA: TGTGCCAGCAGTCCATACGAGAGGACAGGCGAAGCTCTCTTT. It yields the protein CASSPYERTGEALF.

This rearrangement joins TRBV6-2 or TRBV6-3 to TRBJ2-7; D remains unclear. CDR3 length equals 13 residues. Trimming stripped 3 bases from V and 3 bases from J, with 9 bases between. Germline V CDR1 and CDR2: MNHEY, SVGEGT. The CDR3 loop reads CASSYVAGYEQYF. As DNA, the CDR3 is TGTGCCAGCAGTTATGTGGCAGGCTACGAGCAGTACTTC.

Points on this clonotype: One base away lies a much larger clone, so this may be a sequencing read error. J is TRBJ2-3 and V is TRBV6-6; D gene unclear. Germline assignment: CDR1 MNHNY and CDR2 SVGAGI (reference sequence). The CDR3 runs 11 residues. Trimming removed 7 bases from V and 6 bases from J, with 8 bases in between. CDR3: CASMFGDTQYF. In DNA, the CDR3 is TGTGCCAGCATGTTTGGGGATACGCAGTATTTT.

In this sample, this clonotype turned up a few times. This chain connects TRBV10-3 to TRBJ2-6; possibly TRBD1 for D (7 bases). V was clipped by 0 bases and J by 0 bases, with 15 bases between them. The CDR3 contains 19 residues. Germline values: CDR1 ENHRY, CDR2 SYGVKD. The CDR3 reads CAISESARGANSGANVLTF. CDR3 bases: TGTGCCATCAGTGAGTCGGCCAGGGGGGCAAACTCTGGGGCCAACGTCCTGACTTTC.

This clonotype was observed many times. CDR3 sequence reads: CASSRGWGGPLNTEAFF. The DNA of the CDR3 is TGCGCCAGCAGCCGCGGTTGGGGGGGCCCACTGAACACTGAAGCTTTCTTT. The V call is TRBV4-3, the J call TRBJ1-1; D might be TRBD1 (6 bases). This CDR3 contains 17 residues. Germline V CDR1 and CDR2: LGHNA, YSLEER. Trimming removed 4 bases from V and 0 bases from J, with 18 bases in between.